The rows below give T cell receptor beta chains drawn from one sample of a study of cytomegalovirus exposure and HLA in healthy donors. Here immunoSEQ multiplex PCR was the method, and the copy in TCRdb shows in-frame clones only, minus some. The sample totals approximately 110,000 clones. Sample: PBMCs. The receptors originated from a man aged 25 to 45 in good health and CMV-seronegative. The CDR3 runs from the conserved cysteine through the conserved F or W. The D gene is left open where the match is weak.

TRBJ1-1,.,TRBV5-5,CASSLLGQNTEAFF,TGTGCCAGCAGCCTCCTTGGACAGAACACTGAAGCTTTCTTT
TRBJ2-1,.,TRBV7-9,CASIPFQGDEQFF,TGTGCCAGCATCCCATTCCAGGGCGATGAGCAGTTCTTC
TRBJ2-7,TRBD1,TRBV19,CASGTGNSYEQYF,TGTGCCAGTGGGACAGGTAATTCCTACGAGCAGTACTTC
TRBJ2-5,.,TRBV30,CAWSRGETQYF,TGTGCCTGGAGTAGGGGGGAGACCCAGTACTTC
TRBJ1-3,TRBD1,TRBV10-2,CASSEQDRPSGNTIYF,TGCGCCAGCAGTGAACAGGACAGGCCCTCTGGAAACACCATATATTTT
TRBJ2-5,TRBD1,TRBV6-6,CASSQGTGEAETQYF,TGTGCCAGCAGCCAAGGGACAGGGGAGGCTGAGACCCAGTACTTC
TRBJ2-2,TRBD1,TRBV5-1,CASSPEGQGAGELFF,TGCGCCAGCAGCCCAGAGGGACAGGGGGCCGGGGAGCTGTTTTTT
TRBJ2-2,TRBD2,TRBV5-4,CASSPVGLAGGRTGELFF,TGTGCCAGCAGCCCAGTGGGACTAGCGGGAGGTCGGACCGGGGAGCTGTTTTTT
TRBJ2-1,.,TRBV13,CASRHRAGDEQFF,TGTGCCAGCAGACACAGGGCCGGGGATGAGCAGTTCTTC
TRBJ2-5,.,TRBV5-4,CASSLGLVRETQYF,TGTGCCAGCAGCTTGGGACTAGTGCGAGAGACCCAGTACTTC
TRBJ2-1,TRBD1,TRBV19,CASSMRGQGNNEQFF,TGTGCCAGTAGTATGCGGGGACAGGGGAACAATGAGCAGTTCTTC
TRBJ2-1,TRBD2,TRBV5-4,CASSLAGARGTNNEQFF,TGTGCCAGCAGTTTAGCGGGGGCTCGAGGAACTAACAATGAGCAGTTCTTC
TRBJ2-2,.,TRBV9,CASSVSGDTFTGELFF,TGTGCCAGCAGCGTGAGCGGGGACACATTCACCGGGGAGCTGTTTTTT
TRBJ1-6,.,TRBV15,CATSRVGVTSPLHF,TGTGCCACCAGCAGAGTAGGAGTTACTTCACCCCTCCACTTT
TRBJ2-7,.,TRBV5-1,CASSLDAPGTYEQYF,TGCGCCAGCAGCTTGGACGCCCCGGGAACCTACGAGCAGTACTTC
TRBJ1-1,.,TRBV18,CASSPSSQTGTEAFF,TGTGCCAGCTCACCATCCAGCCAGACGGGCACTGAAGCTTTCTTT
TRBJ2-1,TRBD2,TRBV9,CASGGTSGMNEQFF,TGTGCCAGCGGGGGGACTAGCGGGATGAATGAGCAGTTCTTC
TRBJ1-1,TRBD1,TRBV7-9,CAGTDQNTEAFF,TGTGCCGGGACAGACCAGAACACTGAAGCCTTCTTT
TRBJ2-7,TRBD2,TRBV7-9,CASSSSSGRAYEQHF,TGTGCCAGCAGCTCAAGTAGCGGGAGGGCCTACGAGCAGCACTTC
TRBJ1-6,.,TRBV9,CASTPDLSSYNSPLHF,TGTGCCAGCACCCCAGACTTGAGCTCCTATAATTCACCCCTCCACTTT
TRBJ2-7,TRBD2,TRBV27,CAVGAGGSYEQYF,TGTGCCGTGGGAGCGGGAGGGTCCTACGAGCAGTACTTC
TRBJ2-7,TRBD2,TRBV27,CASTSSGTYEQYF,TGTGCCAGCACCTCTAGCGGGACATACGAGCAGTACTTC
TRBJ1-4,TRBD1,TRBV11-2,CASSLGDRATNEKLFF,TGTGCCAGCAGCTTAGGGGACAGGGCAACTAATGAAAAACTGTTTTTT
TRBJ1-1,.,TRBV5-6,CASSLTQGKAFF,TGTGCCAGCAGCTTAACTCAGGGGAAGGCTTTCTTT
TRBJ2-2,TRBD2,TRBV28,CASSLAGGRGGELFF,TGTGCCAGCAGTCTAGCGGGAGGTCGGGGCGGGGAGCTGTTTTTT
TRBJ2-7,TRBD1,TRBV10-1,CASGQVSHYEQYF,TGCGCCAGTGGACAGGTAAGCCACTACGAGCAGTACTTC
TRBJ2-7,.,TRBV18,CASSPGTSYEQYF,TGTGCCAGCTCACCGGGCACATCCTACGAGCAGTACTTC